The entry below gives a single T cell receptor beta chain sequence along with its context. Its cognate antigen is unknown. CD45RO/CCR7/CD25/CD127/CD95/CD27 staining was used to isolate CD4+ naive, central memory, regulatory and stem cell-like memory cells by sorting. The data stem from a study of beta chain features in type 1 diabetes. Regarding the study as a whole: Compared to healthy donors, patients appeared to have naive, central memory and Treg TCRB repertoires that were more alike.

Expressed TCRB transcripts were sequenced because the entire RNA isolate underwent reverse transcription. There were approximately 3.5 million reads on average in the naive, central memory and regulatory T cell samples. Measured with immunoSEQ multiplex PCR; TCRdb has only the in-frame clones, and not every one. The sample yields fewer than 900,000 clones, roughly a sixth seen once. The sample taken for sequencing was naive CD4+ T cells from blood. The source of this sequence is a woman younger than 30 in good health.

The CDR3 reads CASSLSGRAHEQYF. CDR3 nucleotide sequence: TGTGCCAGCAGCTTGAGCGGGAGGGCCCACGAGCAGTACTTC. The chain uses TRBV5-4 and TRBJ2-7; TRBD2 matches at 10 bases. Germline V gene sequence: CDR1 SGHNT, CDR2 YYREEE (reference sequence). This CDR3 region has 14 residues. With 1 base clipped from V and 5 bases from J, the junction kept 3 bases outside the gene matches.